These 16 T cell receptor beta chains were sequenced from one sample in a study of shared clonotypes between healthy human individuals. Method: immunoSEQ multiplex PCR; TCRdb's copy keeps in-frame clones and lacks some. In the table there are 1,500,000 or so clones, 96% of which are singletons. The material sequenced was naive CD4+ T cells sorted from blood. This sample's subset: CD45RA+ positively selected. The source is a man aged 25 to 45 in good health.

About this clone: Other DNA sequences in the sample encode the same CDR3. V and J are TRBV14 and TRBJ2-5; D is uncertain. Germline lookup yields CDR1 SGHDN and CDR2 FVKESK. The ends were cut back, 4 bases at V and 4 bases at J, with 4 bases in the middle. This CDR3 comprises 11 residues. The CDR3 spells CASSPGETQYF. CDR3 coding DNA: TGTGCCAGCAGCCCAGGAGAGACCCAGTACTTC. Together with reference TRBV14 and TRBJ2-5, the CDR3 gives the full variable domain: EAGVTQFPSHSVIEKGQTVTLRCDPISGHDNLYWYRRVMGKEIKFLLHFVKESKQDESGMPNNRFLAERTGGTYSTLKVQPAELEDSGVYFCASSPGETQYFGPGTRLLVL.

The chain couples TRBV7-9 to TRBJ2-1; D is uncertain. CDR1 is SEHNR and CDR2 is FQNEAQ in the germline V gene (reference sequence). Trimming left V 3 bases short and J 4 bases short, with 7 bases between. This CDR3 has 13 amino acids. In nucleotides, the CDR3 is TGTGCCAGCAGCTTTCGGCAATACAATGAGCAGTTCTTC. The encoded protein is CASSFRQYNEQFF.

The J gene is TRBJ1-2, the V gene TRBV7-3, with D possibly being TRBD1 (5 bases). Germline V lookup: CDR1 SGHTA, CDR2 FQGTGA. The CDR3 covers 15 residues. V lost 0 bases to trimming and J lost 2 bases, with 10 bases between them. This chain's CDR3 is CASSLTGGSNYGYTF. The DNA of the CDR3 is TGTGCCAGCAGCTTAACGGGGGGTTCAAACTATGGCTACACCTTC.

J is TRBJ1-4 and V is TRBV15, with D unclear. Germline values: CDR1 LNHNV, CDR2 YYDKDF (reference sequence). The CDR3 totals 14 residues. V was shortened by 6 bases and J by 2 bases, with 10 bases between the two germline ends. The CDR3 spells CATRSAGTNEKLFF. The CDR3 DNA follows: TGTGCCACCAGATCAGCGGGGACTAATGAAAAACTGTTTTTT.

The CDR3 spells CARSATGSTEAFF. CDR3 nucleotide sequence: TGTGCCAGAAGCGCGACAGGGAGCACTGAAGCTTTCTTT. The chain carries TRBV5-3 and TRBJ1-1; 7 nucleotides match TRBD1. TRBV5-3 is an ORF, with its function uncertain. There are 13 residues in the CDR3. Trimming cost V 4 bases and J 4 bases; bases outside gene matches: 4.

CDR3 residues: CASSLRREGTDTQYF. DNA for the CDR3: TGTGCCAGCAGCTTGAGGCGGGAGGGCACAGATACGCAGTATTTT. This chain uses TRBV7-9 with TRBJ2-3; the match to TRBD2 covers 8 bases. Germline V lookup: CDR1 SEHNR, CDR2 FQNEAQ (reference sequence). The CDR3 extends over 15 amino acids. V lost 3 bases to trimming and J lost 1 base; unmatched junction nucleotides: 3.

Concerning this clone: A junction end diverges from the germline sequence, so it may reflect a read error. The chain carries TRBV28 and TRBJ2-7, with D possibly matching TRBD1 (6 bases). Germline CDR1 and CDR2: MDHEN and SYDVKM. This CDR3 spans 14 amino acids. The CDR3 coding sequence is TGTGCCAGCGGTTTGGATCAGGGGAACCTCGAGCAGTACTTC. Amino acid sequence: CASGLDQGNLEQYF.

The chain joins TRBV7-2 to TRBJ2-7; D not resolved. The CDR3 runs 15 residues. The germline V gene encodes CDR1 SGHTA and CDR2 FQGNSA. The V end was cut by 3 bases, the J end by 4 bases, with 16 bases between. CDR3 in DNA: TGTGCCAGCAGCTTGGCAGGCTCCCCCGCGTACGAGCAGTACTTC. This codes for CASSLAGSPAYEQYF.

The CDR3 loop is CASSPQVGGQETQYF. In DNA, the CDR3 is TGCGCCAGCAGCCCACAGGTAGGGGGCCAAGAGACCCAGTACTTC. This rearrangement joins TRBV5-1 to TRBJ2-5, with D tentatively TRBD1 (6 bases). The CDR3 has 15 residues. V lost 4 bases and J 1 base, leaving 14 bases between the germline ends. CDR1 is SGHRS, CDR2 YFSETQ, per germline. The full variable domain, rest sourced from reference TRBV5-1 and TRBJ2-5, is KAGVTQTPRYLIKTRGQQVTLSCSPISGHRSVSWYQQTPGQGLQFLFEYFSETQRNKGNFPGRFSGRQFSNSRSEMNVSTLELGDSALYLCASSPQVGGQETQYFGPGTRLLVL.

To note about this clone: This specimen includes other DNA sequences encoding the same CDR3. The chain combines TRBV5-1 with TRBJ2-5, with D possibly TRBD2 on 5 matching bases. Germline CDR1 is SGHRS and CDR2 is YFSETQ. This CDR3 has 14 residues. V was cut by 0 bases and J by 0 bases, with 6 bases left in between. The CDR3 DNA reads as TGCGCCAGCAGCTTGGCGGGGAACCAAGAGACCCAGTACTTC. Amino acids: CASSLAGNQETQYF.

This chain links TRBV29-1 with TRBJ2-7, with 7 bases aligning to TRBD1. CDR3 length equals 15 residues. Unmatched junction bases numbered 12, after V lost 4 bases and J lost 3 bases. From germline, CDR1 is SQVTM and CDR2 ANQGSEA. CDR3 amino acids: CSVVGTRTGDYEQYF. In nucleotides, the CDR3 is TGCAGCGTTGTGGGTACTCGGACAGGAGACTACGAGCAGTACTTC.

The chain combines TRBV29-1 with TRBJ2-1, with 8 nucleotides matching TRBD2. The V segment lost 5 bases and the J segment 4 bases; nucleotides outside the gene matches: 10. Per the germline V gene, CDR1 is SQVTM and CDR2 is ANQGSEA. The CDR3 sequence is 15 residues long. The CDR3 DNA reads TGCAGCGTTCCCGTAAATAGCGGGGTTTACAATGAGCAGTTCTTC. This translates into CSVPVNSGVYNEQFF.

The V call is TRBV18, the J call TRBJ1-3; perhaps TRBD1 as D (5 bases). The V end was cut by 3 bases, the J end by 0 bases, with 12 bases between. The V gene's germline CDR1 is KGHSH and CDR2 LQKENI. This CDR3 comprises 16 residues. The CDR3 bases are TGTGCCAGCTCACCTGGGACGGTAGACTCTGGAAACACCATATATTTT. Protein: CASSPGTVDSGNTIYF.

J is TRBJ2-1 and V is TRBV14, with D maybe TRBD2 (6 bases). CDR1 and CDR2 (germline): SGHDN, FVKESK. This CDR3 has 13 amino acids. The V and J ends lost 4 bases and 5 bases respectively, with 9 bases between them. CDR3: CASSRDLNNEQFF. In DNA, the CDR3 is TGTGCCAGCAGCCGGGACTTGAACAATGAGCAGTTCTTC.

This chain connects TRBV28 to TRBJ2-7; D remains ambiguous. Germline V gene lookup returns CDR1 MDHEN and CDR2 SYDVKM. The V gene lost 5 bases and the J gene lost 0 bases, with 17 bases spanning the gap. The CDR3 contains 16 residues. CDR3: CASSPRGPLSSYEQYF. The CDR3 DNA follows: TGTGCCAGCAGTCCCCGAGGACCTCTAAGCTCCTACGAGCAGTACTTC. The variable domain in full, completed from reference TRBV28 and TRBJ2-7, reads DVKVTQSSRYLVKRTGEKVFLECVQDMDHENMFWYRQDPGLGLRLIYFSYDVKMKEKGDIPEGYSVSREKKERFSLILESASTNQTSMYLCASSPRGPLSSYEQYFGPGTRLTVT.

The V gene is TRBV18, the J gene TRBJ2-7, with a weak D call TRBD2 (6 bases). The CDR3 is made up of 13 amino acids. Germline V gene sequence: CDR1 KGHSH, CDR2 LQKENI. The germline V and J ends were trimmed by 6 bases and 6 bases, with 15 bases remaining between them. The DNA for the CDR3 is TGTGCCAGCTCGGACTGGACTAACGGCGAGCAGTACTTC. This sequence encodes CASSDWTNGEQYF.